The clone carrying this T cell receptor beta chain was detected once. This CDR3 spans 14 amino acids. CDR1 KGHDR and CDR2 SFDVKD come from the germline V gene. V dropped 6 bases and J dropped 10; count of bases not matched to a gene: 10. In the original workflow: Amplification of reference gene primers was used by the study to estimate nucleated cell counts. Measured with immunoSEQ multiplex PCR; TCRdb has only the in-frame clones, and not every one. V and J calls plus clone size are reproduced from that table; the DNA served to infer D and trimming. The sample records about 340,000 clones, 85% to 90% being singletons. This entry belongs to a study of blood T cell repertoires in COVID-19. Study-wide background: Italy, Spain and the United States were the sources of the convalescent and acute COVID-19 samples.

The Seattle patients joined while their infection was active and were tracked longitudinally afterward. This sequence originates from a woman aged 45-59 years with COVID-19, enrolled during active disease. Sequencing was carried out using peripheral blood. This chain connects TRBV24-1 to TRBJ1-5; the match to TRBD1 covers 8 bases. The CDR3 loop reads CATSPRQGSSPQHF. CDR3 nucleotides: TGTGCCACCAGTCCCAGACAGGGGTCATCTCCCCAGCATTTT.